Presented here are 2 T cell receptor beta chains from one specimen sequenced in a study of T cell changes during pregnancy in multiple sclerosis. The protocol was immunoSEQ multiplex PCR, while the TCRdb copy is restricted to in-frame clones and leaves out a portion. The sample includes about 44,000 clones, approximately 90% of them seen just once. Specimen: CD4+ T cells from peripheral blood mononuclear cells, collected in the third trimester of pregnancy. These receptors were collected from a female donor with multiple sclerosis, enrolled in a pregnancy study.

The chain links TRBV19 to TRBJ1-1, with a weak D call TRBD1 (6 bases). The CDR3 is 14 amino acids. Germline V CDR1 and CDR2: LNHDA, SQIVND (reference sequence). V lost 0 bases and J lost 6, with 11 bases in between. The CDR3 region is CASSIDTWGPEAFF. The CDR3 DNA follows: TGTGCCAGTAGTATAGACACCTGGGGGCCTGAAGCTTTCTTT.

The chain carries TRBV28 and TRBJ2-7; a weak D match, TRBD1 (5 bases). From germline, CDR1 is MDHEN and CDR2 SYDVKM. V was pared by 2 bases and J by 2 bases, with 7 bases between. This CDR3 has 13 amino acids. The CDR3 loop is CASSLQGTYEQYF. DNA for the CDR3: TGTGCCAGCAGTTTACAGGGAACCTACGAGCAGTACTTC.